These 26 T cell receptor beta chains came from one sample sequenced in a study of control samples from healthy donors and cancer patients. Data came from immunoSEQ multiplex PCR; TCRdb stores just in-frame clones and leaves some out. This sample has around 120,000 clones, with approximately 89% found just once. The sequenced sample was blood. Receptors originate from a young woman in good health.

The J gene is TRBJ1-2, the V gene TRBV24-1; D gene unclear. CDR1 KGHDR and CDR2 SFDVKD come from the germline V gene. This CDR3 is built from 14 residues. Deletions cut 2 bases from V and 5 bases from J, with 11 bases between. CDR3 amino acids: CATSDSGSAYGYTF. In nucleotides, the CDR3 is TGTGCCACCAGTGATTCGGGTTCAGCATATGGCTACACCTTC.

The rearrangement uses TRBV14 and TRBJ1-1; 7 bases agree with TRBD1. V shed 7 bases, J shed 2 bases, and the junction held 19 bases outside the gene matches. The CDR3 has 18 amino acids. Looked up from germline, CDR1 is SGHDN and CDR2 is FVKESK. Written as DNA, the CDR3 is TGTGCCAGCACCCCGAGGCGACAGGGCGGGGGTTTAAACACTGAAGCTTTCTTT. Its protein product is CASTPRRQGGGLNTEAFF. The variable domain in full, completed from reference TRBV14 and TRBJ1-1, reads EAGVTQFPSHSVIEKGQTVTLRCDPISGHDNLYWYRRVMGKEIKFLLHFVKESKQDESGMPNNRFLAERTGGTYSTLKVQPAELEDSGVYFCASTPRRQGGGLNTEAFFGQGTRLTVV.

The CDR3 bases are TGTGCCAGCAGCACAGCGGGGGGGAATCAAGAGACCCAGTACTTC. This encodes CASSTAGGNQETQYF. This chain links TRBV5-6 with TRBJ2-5; the match to TRBD2 covers 10 bases. The trim removed 4 bases at V and 2 bases at J, leaving 5 bases unmatched. From germline, CDR1 is SGHDT and CDR2 YYEEEE. The CDR3 has 15 residues.

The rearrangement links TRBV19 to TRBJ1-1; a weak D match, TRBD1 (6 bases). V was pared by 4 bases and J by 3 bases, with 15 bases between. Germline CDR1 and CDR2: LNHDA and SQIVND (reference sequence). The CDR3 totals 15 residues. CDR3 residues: CASSTARGQDTEAFF. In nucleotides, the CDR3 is TGTGCCAGTAGTACCGCACGGGGGCAGGACACTGAAGCTTTCTTT. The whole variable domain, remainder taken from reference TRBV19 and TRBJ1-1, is DGGITQSPKYLFRKEGQNVTLSCEQNLNHDAMYWYRQDPGQGLRLIYYSQIVNDFQKGDIAEGYSVSREKKESFPLTVTSAQKNPTAFYLCASSTARGQDTEAFFGQGTRLTVV.

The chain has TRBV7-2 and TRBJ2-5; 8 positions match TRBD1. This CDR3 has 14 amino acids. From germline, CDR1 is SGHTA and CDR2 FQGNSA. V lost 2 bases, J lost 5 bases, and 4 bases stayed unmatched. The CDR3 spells CASSLRRTGETQYF. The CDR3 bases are TGTGCCAGCAGCTTAAGGCGGACAGGGGAGACCCAGTACTTC.

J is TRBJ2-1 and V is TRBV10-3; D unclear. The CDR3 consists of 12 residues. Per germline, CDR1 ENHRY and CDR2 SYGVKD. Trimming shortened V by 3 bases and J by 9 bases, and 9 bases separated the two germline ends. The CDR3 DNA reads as TGTGCCATCAGTGACGGCAAGCGTGAGCAGTTCTTC. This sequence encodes CAISDGKREQFF.

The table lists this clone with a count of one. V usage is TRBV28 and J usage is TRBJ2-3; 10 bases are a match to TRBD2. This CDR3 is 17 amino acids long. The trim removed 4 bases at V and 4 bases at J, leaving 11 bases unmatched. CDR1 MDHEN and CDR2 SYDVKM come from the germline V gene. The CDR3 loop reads CASSSPGLAGAADTQYF. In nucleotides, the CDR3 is TGTGCCAGCAGTTCCCCCGGGCTAGCGGGGGCGGCAGATACGCAGTATTTT.

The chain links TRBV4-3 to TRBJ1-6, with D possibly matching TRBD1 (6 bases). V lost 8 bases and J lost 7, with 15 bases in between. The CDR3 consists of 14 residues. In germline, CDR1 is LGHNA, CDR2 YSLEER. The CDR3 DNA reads TGCGCCAGCCGTCACAGGGTAGGGAATTCACCCCTCCACTTT. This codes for CASRHRVGNSPLHF.

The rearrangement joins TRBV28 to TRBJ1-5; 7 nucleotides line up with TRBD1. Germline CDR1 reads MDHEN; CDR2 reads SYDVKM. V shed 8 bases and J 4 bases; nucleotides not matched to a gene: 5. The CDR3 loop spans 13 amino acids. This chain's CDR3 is CASGLQGNQPQHF. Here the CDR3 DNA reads TGTGCCAGCGGATTACAGGGGAATCAGCCCCAGCATTTT.

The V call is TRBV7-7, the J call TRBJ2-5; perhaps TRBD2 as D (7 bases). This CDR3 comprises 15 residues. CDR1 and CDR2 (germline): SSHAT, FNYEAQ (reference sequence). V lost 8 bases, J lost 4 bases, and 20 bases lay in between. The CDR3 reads CASGAGASPGETQYF. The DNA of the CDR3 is TGTGCCAGCGGTGCGGGGGCGTCCCCCGGAGAGACCCAGTACTTC. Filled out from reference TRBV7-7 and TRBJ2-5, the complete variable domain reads GAGVSQSPRYKVTKRGQDVTLRCDPISSHATLYWYQQALGQGPEFLTYFNYEAQPDKSGLPSDRFSAERPEGSISTLTIQRTEQRDSAMYRCASGAGASPGETQYFGPGTRLLVL.

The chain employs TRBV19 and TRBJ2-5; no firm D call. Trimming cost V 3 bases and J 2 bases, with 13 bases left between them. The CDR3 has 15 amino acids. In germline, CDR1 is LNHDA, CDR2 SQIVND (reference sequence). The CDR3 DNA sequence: TGTGCCAGTAGTATTAGGGCGGATAGACAAGAGACCCAGTACTTC. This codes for CASSIRADRQETQYF. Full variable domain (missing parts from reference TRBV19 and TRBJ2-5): DGGITQSPKYLFRKEGQNVTLSCEQNLNHDAMYWYRQDPGQGLRLIYYSQIVNDFQKGDIAEGYSVSREKKESFPLTVTSAQKNPTAFYLCASSIRADRQETQYFGPGTRLLVL.

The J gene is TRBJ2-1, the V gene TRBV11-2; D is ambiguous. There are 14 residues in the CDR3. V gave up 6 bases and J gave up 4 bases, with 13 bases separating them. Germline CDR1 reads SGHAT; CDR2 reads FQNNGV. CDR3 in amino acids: CASRPIEAYNEQFF. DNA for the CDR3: TGTGCCAGCAGACCAATTGAGGCATACAATGAGCAGTTCTTC.

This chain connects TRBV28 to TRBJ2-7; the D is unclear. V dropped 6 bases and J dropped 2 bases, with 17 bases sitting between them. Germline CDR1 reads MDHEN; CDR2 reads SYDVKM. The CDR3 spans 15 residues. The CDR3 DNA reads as TGTGCCAGCAGCCCGCACCGCATTAACCCCTACGAGCAGTACTTC. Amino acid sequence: CASSPHRINPYEQYF.

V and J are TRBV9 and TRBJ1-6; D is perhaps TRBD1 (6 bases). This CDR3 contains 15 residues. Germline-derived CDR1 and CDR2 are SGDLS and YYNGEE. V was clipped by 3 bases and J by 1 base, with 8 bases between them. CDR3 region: CASSAGASYNSPLHF. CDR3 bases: TGTGCCAGCAGCGCGGGGGCTTCCTATAATTCACCCCTCCACTTT.

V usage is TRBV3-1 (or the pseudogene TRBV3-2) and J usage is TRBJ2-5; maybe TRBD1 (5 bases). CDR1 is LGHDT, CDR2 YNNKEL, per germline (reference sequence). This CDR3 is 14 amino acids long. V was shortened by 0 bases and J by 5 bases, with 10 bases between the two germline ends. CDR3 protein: CASSQDPRAETQYF. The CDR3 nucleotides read TGTGCCAGCAGCCAAGATCCCAGGGCGGAGACCCAGTACTTC.

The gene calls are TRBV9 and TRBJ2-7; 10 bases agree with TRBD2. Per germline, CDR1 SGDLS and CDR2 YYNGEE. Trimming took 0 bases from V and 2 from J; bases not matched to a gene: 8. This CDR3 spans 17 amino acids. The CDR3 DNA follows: TGTGCCAGCAGCGTAGGCCTAGCGGGGGTTACCCCCTACGAGCAGTACTTC. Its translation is CASSVGLAGVTPYEQYF. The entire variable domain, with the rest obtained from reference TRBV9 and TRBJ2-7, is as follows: DSGVTQTPKHLITATGQRVTLRCSPRSGDLSVYWYQQSLDQGLQFLIQYYNGEERAKGNILERFSAQQFPDLHSELNLSSLELGDSALYFCASSVGLAGVTPYEQYFGPGTRLTVT.

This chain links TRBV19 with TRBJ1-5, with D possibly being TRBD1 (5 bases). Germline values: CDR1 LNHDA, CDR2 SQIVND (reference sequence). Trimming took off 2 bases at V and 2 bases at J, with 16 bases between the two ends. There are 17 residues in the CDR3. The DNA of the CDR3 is TGTGCCAGTAGTATAATCCATGACCCAGGGCGCAATCAGCCCCAGCATTTT. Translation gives CASSIIHDPGRNQPQHF.

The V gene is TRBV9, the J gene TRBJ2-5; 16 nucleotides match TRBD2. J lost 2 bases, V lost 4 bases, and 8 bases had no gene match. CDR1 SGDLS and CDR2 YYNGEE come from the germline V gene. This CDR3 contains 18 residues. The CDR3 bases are TGTGCCAGCAGCTCGGGACTAGCGGGAGGGGGCAAGCAAGAGACCCAGTACTTC. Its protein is CASSSGLAGGGKQETQYF.

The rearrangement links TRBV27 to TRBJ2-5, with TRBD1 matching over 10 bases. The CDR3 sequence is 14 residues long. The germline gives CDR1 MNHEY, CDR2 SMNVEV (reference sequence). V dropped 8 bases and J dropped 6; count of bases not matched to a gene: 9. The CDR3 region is CASGPGGQGKTQYF. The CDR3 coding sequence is TGTGCCAGCGGCCCGGGGGGACAGGGGAAGACCCAGTACTTC.

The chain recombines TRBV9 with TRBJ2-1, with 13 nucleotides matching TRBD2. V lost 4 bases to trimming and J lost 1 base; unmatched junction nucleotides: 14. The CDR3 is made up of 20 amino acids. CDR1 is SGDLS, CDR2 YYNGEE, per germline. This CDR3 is CASSISTGLAGKGSYNEQFF. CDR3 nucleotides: TGTGCCAGCAGCATATCGACGGGACTAGCGGGGAAGGGGTCCTACAATGAGCAGTTCTTC.

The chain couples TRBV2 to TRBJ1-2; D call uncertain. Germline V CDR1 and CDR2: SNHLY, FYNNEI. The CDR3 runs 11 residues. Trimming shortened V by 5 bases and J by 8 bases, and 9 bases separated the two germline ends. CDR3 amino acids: CASSFEMGYTF. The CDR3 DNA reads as TGTGCCAGCAGTTTCGAAATGGGCTACACCTTC.

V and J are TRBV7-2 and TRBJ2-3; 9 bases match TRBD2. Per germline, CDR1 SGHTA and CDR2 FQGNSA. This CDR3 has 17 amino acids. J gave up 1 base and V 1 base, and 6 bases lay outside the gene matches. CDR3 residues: CASSLGKKRGGTDTQYF. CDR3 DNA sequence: TGTGCCAGCAGCTTAGGGAAGAAGCGGGGGGGCACAGATACGCAGTATTTT.

This CDR3 reads CASSQSRPEAFF. The DNA for the CDR3 is TGCGCCAGCAGTCAATCGAGGCCTGAAGCTTTCTTT. The rearrangement uses TRBV23-1 and TRBJ1-1; D ambiguous. TRBV23-1 is an ORF for which the function is uncertain. The CDR3 contains 12 residues. V was trimmed by 0 bases and J by 6 bases, leaving 5 bases between them.

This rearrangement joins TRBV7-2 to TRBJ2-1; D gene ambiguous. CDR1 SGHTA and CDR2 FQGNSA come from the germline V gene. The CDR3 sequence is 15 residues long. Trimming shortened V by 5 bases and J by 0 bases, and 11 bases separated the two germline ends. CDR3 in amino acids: CASSLQTASYNEQFF. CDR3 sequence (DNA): TGTGCCAGCAGCCTACAAACCGCCTCCTACAATGAGCAGTTCTTC.

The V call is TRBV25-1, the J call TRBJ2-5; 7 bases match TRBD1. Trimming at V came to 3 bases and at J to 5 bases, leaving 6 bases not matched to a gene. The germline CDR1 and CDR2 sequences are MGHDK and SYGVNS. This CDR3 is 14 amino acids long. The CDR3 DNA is TGTGCCAGCAGTGACTCCGGGACAGCCGAGACCCAGTACTTC. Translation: CASSDSGTAETQYF.

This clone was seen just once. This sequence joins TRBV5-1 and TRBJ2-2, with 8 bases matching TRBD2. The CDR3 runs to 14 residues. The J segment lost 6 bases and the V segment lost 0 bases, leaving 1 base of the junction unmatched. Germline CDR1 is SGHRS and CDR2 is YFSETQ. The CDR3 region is CASSLGTSSGELFF. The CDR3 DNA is TGCGCCAGCAGCTTGGGGACTAGCTCCGGGGAGCTGTTTTTT.